These 12 T cell receptor beta chains originate from one sample sequenced in a study of Graves' ophthalmopathy and Graves' hyperthyroidism. RNA transcripts were the source from which TCR beta CDR3 regions were amplified. A first-round RT-PCR used HTBI primers, followed by a second-round multiplex PCR. TCRdb reprocessed the multiplex PCR reads with MiXCR, giving one entry per CDR3 protein. The table shows tens of thousands of distinct CDR3 sequences, with roughly 50% occurring only once. What was sequenced was peripheral blood. The receptors come from an adult woman with stable Graves' hyperthyroidism.

The sample holds one count of this clonotype. The chain carries TRBV20-1 and TRBJ2-7; 8 bases fit TRBD2. With 0 bases clipped from V and 1 base from J, the junction kept 8 bases outside the gene matches. There are 16 residues in the CDR3. The germline gives CDR1 DFQATT, CDR2 SNEGSKA (reference sequence). The CDR3, as DNA: TGCAGTGCTAGAGATCTGCTAGCGGGCGGATCCTACGAGCAGTACTTC. Amino acid sequence: CSARDLLAGGSYEQYF.

At least ten counts were recorded for this clonotype. The rearrangement links TRBV6-5 to TRBJ2-3; 7 positions match TRBD2. CDR3 size: 15 residues. Trimming removed 2 bases from V and 3 bases from J; junction bases left unmatched: 5. CDR1 MNHEY and CDR2 SVGAGI come from the germline V gene. The DNA of the CDR3 is TGTGCCAGCAGTTACGCACCGCGGGGGACAGATACGCAGTATTTT. Translated, it gives CASSYAPRGTDTQYF.

This clonotype ranks as medium-sized. V is TRBV6-5 and J is TRBJ1-5; 7 nucleotides match TRBD1. CDR3 length: 14 residues. J was trimmed by 5 bases and V by 9 bases; bases with no gene match: 10. Germline V gene lookup returns CDR1 MNHEY and CDR2 SVGAGI. CDR3 protein: CASQGTAGHQPQHF. In DNA form, the CDR3 reads TGTGCCAGTCAGGGGACAGCGGGTCATCAGCCCCAGCATTTT.

On this clonotype: A much larger clone sits a single nucleotide away, making a read error possible. The V and J genes are TRBV6-6 and TRBJ1-2, with D possibly being TRBD1 (5 bases). The CDR3 totals 13 residues. Germline V gives CDR1 MNHNY, CDR2 SVGAGI (reference sequence). The CDR3 region is CASTPRTGYGYIF. CDR3 bases: TGTGCCAGCACTCCAAGAACAGGTTATGGCTACATCTTC.

The rearrangement uses TRBV15 and TRBJ1-2; a possible D gene is TRBD1 (5 bases). Looked up from germline, CDR1 is LNHNV and CDR2 is YYDKDF (reference sequence). The CDR3 has 14 amino acids. V lost 3 bases and J 4 bases, leaving 12 bases between the germline ends. CDR3 amino acids: CATSSGGVGYGYTF. The CDR3 DNA follows: TGTGCCACCAGCAGTGGGGGGGTCGGCTATGGCTACACCTTC.

This clonotype was observed once. A read error may account for a junction end that differs from germline. V usage is TRBV5-1 and J usage is TRBJ2-7, with 11 bases fitting TRBD2. Germline loops: CDR1 SGHRS, CDR2 YFSETQ. The CDR3 spans 15 residues. Written as DNA, the CDR3 is TGTGCCAGCAGCGTCGGGACTAGCGGTGGTATAGAGCAGTACTTC. Translating gives CASSVGTSGGIEQYF.

This chain links TRBV10-3 with TRBJ1-6; a weak D match, TRBD1 (6 bases). Germline values: CDR1 ENHRY, CDR2 SYGVKD. Trimming shortened V by 5 bases and J by 7 bases, and 21 bases separated the two germline ends. This CDR3 has 17 amino acids. In nucleotides, the CDR3 is TGTGCCATCAGTTACGGGTCAGGGGATCAGCGCAATTCACCCCTCCACTTT. As protein: CAISYGSGDQRNSPLHF.

The chain uses TRBV19 and TRBJ1-5, with a weak D call TRBD1 (6 bases). CDR1 and CDR2 (germline): LNHDA, SQIVND (reference sequence). V lost 8 bases, J lost 0 bases, and 14 bases lay in between. CDR3 length: 15 amino acids. The CDR3 DNA reads as TGTGCCAGTGCCCGGGACACAAGTAGCAATCAGCCCCAGCATTTT. Its protein is CASARDTSSNQPQHF.

The chain carries TRBV20-1 and TRBJ1-5; tentatively, D is TRBD1 (5 bases). Per the germline V gene, CDR1 is DFQATT and CDR2 is SNEGSKA (reference sequence). Between the trimmed V and J ends, which lost 1 base and 5 bases, there was a span of 9 bases. CDR3 length equals 13 residues. Written as DNA, the CDR3 is TGCAGTGCTAGAGGGGGCTGGGATCAGCCCCAGCATTTT. Its translation is CSARGGWDQPQHF.

The DNA for the CDR3 is TGTGCCAGCGGGCCCGGGACAGGAGGCGCGGGGGAGACCCAGTACTTC. As protein: CASGPGTGGAGETQYF. This chain uses TRBV5-4 with TRBJ2-5; 8 nucleotides agree with TRBD1. The CDR3 is made up of 16 amino acids. Germline V CDR1 and CDR2: SGHNT, YYREEE (reference sequence). V shed 7 bases and J 5 bases; nucleotides not matched to a gene: 16.

In DNA, the CDR3 is TGTGCCAGCAGCGACCCCAGAAGGACTGAAGCTTTCTTT. Its translation: CASSDPRRTEAFF. This chain links TRBV9 with TRBJ1-1; the D is unclear. The germline CDR1 and CDR2 sequences are SGDLS and YYNGEE. Trimming removed 3 bases at V and 5 bases at J, with 11 bases between. The CDR3 consists of 13 residues. The full variable domain, rest sourced from reference TRBV9 and TRBJ1-1, is DSGVTQTPKHLITATGQRVTLRCSPRSGDLSVYWYQQSLDQGLQFLIQYYNGEERAKGNILERFSAQQFPDLHSELNLSSLELGDSALYFCASSDPRRTEAFFGQGTRLTVV.

This clonotype was seen ten or more times. The chain uses TRBV28 and TRBJ2-3; TRBD2 agrees at 12 bases. J was trimmed by 2 bases and V by 5 bases; bases with no gene match: 5. This CDR3 has 16 amino acids. The germline gives CDR1 MDHEN, CDR2 SYDVKM. CDR3 nucleotide sequence: TGTGCCAGCAGTCCCGGACTAGCGGGACCCACAGATACGCAGTATTTT. As protein: CASSPGLAGPTDTQYF. Full variable domain (missing parts from reference TRBV28 and TRBJ2-3): DVKVTQSSRYLVKRTGEKVFLECVQDMDHENMFWYRQDPGLGLRLIYFSYDVKMKEKGDIPEGYSVSREKKERFSLILESASTNQTSMYLCASSPGLAGPTDTQYFGPGTRLTVL.